Presented here are 5 T cell receptor beta chains from one specimen sequenced in a study of regulatory T cells in long-lasting Graves disease. Indicated time point: newly diagnosed GD, antithyroid drugs for less than 3 months. From RNA extracted from PBMCs, the TCR library was made. To make TCR beta libraries, researchers used iRepertoire HTBI primers and Arm-PCR of CDR3 regions. TCRdb redid the calling of the multiplex PCR reads with MiXCR, one entry per CDR3 protein. The sample shows approximately 300,000 distinct CDR3 sequences, more than 15% of them seen only once. Sample: peripheral blood mononuclear cells (PBMCs), taken at new diagnosis, from a patient treated with antithyroid drugs. The receptors here all came from a female donor with Graves disease.

There are many counts of this clonotype. This chain links TRBV28 with TRBJ2-1; 10 bases match TRBD1. V was pared by 6 bases and J by 8 bases, with 16 bases of the junction left unmatched. This CDR3 comprises 17 residues. Per the germline V gene, CDR1 is MDHEN and CDR2 is SYDVKM. In nucleotides, the CDR3 is TGTGCCAGCAGCCCCCCCTTGACAGGGACAGGGGTCGATGAGCAGTTCTTC. It encodes CASSPPLTGTGVDEQFF.

This clonotype showed up many times. The J gene is TRBJ1-1, the V gene TRBV30; 7 nucleotides agree with TRBD1. Trimming at V came to 5 bases and at J to 2 bases, leaving 5 bases not matched to a gene. This CDR3 is 13 amino acids long. CDR1 is GTSNPN and CDR2 is SVGIG in the germline V gene (reference sequence). CDR3 sequence reads: CAWGGGGNTEAFF. CDR3 DNA: TGTGCCTGGGGCGGAGGGGGCAACACTGAAGCTTTCTTT.

This clonotype has only a few counts. The CDR3 region has the DNA TGCGCCAGCAGCCAAGGCGGTAGGAACGAGCAGTACTTC. Its protein product is CASSQGGRNEQYF. The chain is built from TRBV4-1 and TRBJ2-7, with D uncertain. Trimming pared 1 base from V and 5 bases from J, leaving 9 bases between. The germline CDR1 and CDR2 sequences are MGHRA and YSYEKL. The CDR3 runs to 13 residues.

In regard to this clonotype: A single base separates this from a much larger clone, so it may be a read error. This chain connects TRBV28 to TRBJ2-7; no reliable D call. The CDR3 length is 13 residues. V was clipped by 6 bases and J by 7 bases, with 16 bases between them. From germline, CDR1 is MDHEN and CDR2 SYDVKM. CDR3 DNA sequence: TGTGCCAGCAGGGCCCGCTCCTACAATGAGCAGTACTTC. Translated: CASRARSYNEQYF.

This clonotype came up many times. The V and J genes are TRBV28 and TRBJ2-3; D is unresolved. CDR1 MDHEN and CDR2 SYDVKM come from the germline V gene. The V gene lost 10 bases and the J gene lost 6 bases, with 26 bases spanning the gap. CDR3 length equals 16 residues. The CDR3 loop reads CATASIVVGPGDTQYF. CDR3 nucleotide sequence: TGTGCCACCGCGAGTATTGTTGTAGGCCCCGGGGATACGCAGTATTTT.